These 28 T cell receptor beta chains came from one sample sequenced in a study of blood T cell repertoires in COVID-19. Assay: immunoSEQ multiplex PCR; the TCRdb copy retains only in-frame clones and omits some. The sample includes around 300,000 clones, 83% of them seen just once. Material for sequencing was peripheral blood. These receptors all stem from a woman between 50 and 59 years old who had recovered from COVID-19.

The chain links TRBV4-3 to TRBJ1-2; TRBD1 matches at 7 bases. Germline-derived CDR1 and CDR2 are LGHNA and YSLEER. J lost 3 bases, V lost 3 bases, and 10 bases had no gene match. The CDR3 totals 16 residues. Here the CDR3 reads CASSHISGGTDYGYTF. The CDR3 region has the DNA TGCGCCAGCAGCCATATAAGTGGGGGGACAGACTATGGCTACACCTTC.

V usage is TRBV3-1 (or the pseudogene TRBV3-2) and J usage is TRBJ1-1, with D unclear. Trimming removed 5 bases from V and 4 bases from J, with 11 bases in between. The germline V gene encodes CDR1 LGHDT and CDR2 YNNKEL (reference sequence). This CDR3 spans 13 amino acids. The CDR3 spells CASSLELGTEAFF. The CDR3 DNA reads TGTGCCAGCAGCTTGGAGCTGGGCACTGAAGCTTTCTTT.

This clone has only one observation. CDR3 protein: CASRDGLFFGSTDTQYF. The CDR3 DNA is TGTGCCAGCAGGGACGGACTATTCTTCGGGTCCACAGATACGCAGTATTTT. V gene TRBV2 combines with J gene TRBJ2-3; possible D gene TRBD2, 6 bases. CDR3 length: 17 residues. Germline CDR1 reads SNHLY; CDR2 reads FYNNEI. Trimming shortened V by 6 bases and J by 2 bases, and 21 bases separated the two germline ends.

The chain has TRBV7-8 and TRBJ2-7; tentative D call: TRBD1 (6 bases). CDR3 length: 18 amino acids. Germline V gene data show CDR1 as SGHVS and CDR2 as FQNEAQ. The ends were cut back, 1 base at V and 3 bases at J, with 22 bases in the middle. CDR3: CASSLVGVGQLSNYEQYF. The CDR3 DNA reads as TGTGCCAGCAGCTTAGTGGGGGTTGGACAGCTCTCAAACTACGAGCAGTACTTC.

The CDR3 region is CASSLNRGEGNGYTF. The CDR3 DNA reads TGTGCCAGCAGTTTAAACCGAGGGGAGGGAAATGGCTACACCTTC. The chain has TRBV28 and TRBJ1-2; D may be TRBD1 (5 bases). This CDR3 comprises 15 residues. The germline V gene encodes CDR1 MDHEN and CDR2 SYDVKM. The V and J ends lost 2 bases and 6 bases respectively, with 16 bases between them.

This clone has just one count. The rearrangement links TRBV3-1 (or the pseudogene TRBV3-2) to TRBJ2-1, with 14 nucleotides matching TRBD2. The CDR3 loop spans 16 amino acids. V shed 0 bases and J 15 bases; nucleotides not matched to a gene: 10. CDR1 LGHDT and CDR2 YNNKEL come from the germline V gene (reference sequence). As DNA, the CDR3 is TGTGCCAGCAGCCAAGATGGGACTAGCGGGAGACCCAGCCGGTTCTTC. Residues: CASSQDGTSGRPSRFF.

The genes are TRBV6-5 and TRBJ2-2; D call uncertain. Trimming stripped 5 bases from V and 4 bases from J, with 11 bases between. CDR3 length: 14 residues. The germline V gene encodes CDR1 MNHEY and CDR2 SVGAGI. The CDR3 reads CASSPQSITGELFF. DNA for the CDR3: TGTGCCAGCAGTCCTCAGTCAATCACCGGGGAGCTGTTTTTT.

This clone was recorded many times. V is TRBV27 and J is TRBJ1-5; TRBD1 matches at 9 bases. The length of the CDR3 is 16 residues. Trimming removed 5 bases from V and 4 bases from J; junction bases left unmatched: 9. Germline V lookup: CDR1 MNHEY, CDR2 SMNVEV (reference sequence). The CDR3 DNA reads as TGTGCCAGCAGTGCCCGGACAGGGGCAGGGAATCAGCCCCAGCATTTT. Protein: CASSARTGAGNQPQHF.

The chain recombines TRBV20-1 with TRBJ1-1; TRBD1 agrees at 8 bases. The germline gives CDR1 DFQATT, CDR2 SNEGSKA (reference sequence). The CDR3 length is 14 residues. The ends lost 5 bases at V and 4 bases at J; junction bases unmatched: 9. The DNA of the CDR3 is TGCAGTGCTCGTGACAGGGGTCCAGGCACTGAAGCTTTCTTT. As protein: CSARDRGPGTEAFF.

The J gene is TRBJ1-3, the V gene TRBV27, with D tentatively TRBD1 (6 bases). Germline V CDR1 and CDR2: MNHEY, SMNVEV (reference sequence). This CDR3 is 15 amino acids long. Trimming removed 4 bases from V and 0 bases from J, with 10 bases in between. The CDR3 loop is CASSSTGSSGNTIYF. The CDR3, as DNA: TGTGCCAGCAGTTCCACAGGGAGCTCTGGAAACACCATATATTTT.

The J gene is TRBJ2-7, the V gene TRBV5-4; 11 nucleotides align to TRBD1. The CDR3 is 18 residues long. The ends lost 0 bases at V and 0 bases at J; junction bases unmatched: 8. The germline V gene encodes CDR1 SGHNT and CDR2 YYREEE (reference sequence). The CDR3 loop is CASSLVIGQGAGSYEQYF. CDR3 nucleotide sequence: TGTGCCAGCAGCTTGGTCATAGGACAGGGGGCAGGCTCCTACGAGCAGTACTTC. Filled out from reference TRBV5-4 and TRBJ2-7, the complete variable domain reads ETGVTQSPTHLIKTRGQQVTLRCSSQSGHNTVSWYQQALGQGPQFIFQYYREEENGRGNFPPRFSGLQFPNYSSELNVNALELDDSALYLCASSLVIGQGAGSYEQYFGPGTRLTVT.

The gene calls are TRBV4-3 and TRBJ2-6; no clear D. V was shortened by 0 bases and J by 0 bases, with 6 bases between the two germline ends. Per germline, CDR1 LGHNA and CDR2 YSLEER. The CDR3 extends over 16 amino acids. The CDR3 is CASSQDRGSGANVLTF. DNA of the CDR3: TGCGCCAGCAGCCAAGATAGAGGCTCTGGGGCCAACGTCCTGACTTTC.

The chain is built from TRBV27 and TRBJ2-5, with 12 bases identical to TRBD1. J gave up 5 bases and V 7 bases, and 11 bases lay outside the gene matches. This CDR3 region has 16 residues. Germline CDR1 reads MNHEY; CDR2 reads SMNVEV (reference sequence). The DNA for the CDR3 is TGTGCCAGCAACCCCTGGGGGGACAGGGGGCTCGAGACCCAGTACTTC. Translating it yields CASNPWGDRGLETQYF.

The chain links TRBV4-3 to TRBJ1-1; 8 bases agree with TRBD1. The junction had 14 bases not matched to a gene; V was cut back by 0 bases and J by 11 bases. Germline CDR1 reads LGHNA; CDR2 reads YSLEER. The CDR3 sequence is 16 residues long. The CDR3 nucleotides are TGCGCCAGCAGCCAAGATCCGACAGGGGAAAGGGCTGGGGCTTTCTTT. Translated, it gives CASSQDPTGERAGAFF.

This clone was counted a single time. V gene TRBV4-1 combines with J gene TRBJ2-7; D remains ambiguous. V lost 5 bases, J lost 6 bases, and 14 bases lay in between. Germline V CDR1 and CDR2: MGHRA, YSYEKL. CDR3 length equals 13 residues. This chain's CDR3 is CASSDRLTLEQYF. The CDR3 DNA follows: TGCGCCAGCAGCGACCGACTCACCCTCGAGCAGTACTTC.

This chain's CDR3 is CACSFGVGYEQYF. CDR3 sequence (DNA): TGTGCCTGCTCCTTCGGGGTGGGCTACGAGCAGTACTTC. The rearrangement uses TRBV30 and TRBJ2-7, with a weak D call TRBD2 (5 bases). The CDR3 is made up of 13 amino acids. Germline assignment: CDR1 GTSNPN and CDR2 SVGIG (reference sequence). The V gene lost 6 bases and the J gene lost 3 bases, with 15 bases spanning the gap.

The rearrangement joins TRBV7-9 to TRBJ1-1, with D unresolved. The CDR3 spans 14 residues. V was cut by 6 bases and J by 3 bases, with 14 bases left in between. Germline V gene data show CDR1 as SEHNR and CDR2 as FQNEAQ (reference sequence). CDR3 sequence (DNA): TGTGCCAGCAGGGGAGCTCGCGGAGACACTGAAGCTTTCTTT. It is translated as CASRGARGDTEAFF.

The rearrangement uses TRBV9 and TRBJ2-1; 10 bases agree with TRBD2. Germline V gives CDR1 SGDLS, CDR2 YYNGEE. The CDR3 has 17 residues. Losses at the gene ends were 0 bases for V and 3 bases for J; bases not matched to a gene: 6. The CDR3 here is CASSVGGAGGLYNEQFF. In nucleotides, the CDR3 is TGTGCCAGCAGCGTAGGTGGAGCGGGGGGGCTCTACAATGAGCAGTTCTTC.

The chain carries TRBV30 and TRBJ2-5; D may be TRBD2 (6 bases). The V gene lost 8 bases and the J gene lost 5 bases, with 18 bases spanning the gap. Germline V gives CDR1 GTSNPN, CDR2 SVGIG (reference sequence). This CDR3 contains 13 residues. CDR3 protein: CAGAEGVGETQYF. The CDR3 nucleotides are TGTGCCGGGGCGGAGGGCGTCGGGGAGACCCAGTACTTC.

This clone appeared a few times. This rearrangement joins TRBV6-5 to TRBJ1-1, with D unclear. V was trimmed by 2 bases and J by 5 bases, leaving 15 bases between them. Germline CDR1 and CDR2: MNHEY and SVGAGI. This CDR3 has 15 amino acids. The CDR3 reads CASSYPPWGGTEAFF. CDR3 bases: TGTGCCAGCAGTTACCCCCCCTGGGGAGGGACTGAAGCTTTCTTT.

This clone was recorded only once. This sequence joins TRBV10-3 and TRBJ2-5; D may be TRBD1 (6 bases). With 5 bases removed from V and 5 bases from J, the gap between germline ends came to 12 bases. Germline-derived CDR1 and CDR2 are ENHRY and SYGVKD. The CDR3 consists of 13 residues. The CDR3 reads CAISLQGEETQYF. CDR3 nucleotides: TGTGCCATCAGTCTACAGGGTGAGGAGACCCAGTACTTC.

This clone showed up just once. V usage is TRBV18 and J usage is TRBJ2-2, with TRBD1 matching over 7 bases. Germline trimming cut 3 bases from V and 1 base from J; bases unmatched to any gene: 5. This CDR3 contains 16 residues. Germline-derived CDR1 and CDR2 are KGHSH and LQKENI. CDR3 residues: CASSPPTGLNTGELFF. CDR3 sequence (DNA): TGTGCCAGCTCACCGCCGACAGGGTTGAACACCGGGGAGCTGTTTTTT. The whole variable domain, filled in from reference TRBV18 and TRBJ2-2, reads NAGVMQNPRHLVRRRGQEARLRCSPMKGHSHVYWYRQLPEEGLKFMVYLQKENIIDESGMPKERFSAEFPKEGPSILRIQQVVRGDSAAYFCASSPPTGLNTGELFFGEGSRLTVL.

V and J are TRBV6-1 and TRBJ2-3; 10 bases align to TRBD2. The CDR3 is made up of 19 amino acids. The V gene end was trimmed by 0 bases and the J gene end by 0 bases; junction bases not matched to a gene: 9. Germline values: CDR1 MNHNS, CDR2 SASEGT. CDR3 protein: CASSEALGGSGGSTDTQYF. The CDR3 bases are TGTGCCAGCAGTGAAGCGCTCGGTGGTAGCGGGGGGAGCACAGATACGCAGTATTTT.

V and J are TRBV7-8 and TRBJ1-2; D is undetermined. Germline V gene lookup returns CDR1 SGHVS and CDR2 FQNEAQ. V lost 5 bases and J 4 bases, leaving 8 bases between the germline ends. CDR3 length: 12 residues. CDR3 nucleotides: TGTGCCAGCAGCCAGACTCTCTATGGCTACACCTTC. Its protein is CASSQTLYGYTF.

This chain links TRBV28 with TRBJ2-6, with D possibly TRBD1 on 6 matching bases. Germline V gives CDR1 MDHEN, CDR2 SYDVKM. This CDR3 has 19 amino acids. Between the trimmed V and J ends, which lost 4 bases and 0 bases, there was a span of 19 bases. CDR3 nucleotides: TGTGCCAGCAGTTCTCGTTCCCTCCGGGACAACTCTGGGGCCAACGTCCTGACTTTC. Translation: CASSSRSLRDNSGANVLTF.

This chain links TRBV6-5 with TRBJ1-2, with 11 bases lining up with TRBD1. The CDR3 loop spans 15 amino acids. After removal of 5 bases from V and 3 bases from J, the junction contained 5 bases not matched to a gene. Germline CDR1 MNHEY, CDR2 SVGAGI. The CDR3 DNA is TGTGCCAGCAGTCTCGGGACAGGGGGAGACTATGGCTACACCTTC. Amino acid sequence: CASSLGTGGDYGYTF.

This CDR3 is CASTIAQGNQPQHF. CDR3 DNA: TGTGCCAGCACCATCGCACAGGGCAATCAGCCCCAGCATTTT. The rearrangement links TRBV28 to TRBJ1-5; a possible D gene is TRBD1 (5 bases). In germline, CDR1 is MDHEN, CDR2 SYDVKM. CDR3 length: 14 amino acids. Trimming shortened V by 7 bases and J by 2 bases, and 12 bases separated the two germline ends.

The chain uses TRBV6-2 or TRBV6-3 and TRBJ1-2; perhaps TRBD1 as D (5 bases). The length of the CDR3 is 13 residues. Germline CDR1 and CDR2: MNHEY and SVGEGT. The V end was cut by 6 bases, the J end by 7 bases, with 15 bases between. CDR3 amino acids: CASSTPLGGGYTF. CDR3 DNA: TGTGCCAGCAGCACCCCCTTGGGGGGTGGCTACACCTTC.